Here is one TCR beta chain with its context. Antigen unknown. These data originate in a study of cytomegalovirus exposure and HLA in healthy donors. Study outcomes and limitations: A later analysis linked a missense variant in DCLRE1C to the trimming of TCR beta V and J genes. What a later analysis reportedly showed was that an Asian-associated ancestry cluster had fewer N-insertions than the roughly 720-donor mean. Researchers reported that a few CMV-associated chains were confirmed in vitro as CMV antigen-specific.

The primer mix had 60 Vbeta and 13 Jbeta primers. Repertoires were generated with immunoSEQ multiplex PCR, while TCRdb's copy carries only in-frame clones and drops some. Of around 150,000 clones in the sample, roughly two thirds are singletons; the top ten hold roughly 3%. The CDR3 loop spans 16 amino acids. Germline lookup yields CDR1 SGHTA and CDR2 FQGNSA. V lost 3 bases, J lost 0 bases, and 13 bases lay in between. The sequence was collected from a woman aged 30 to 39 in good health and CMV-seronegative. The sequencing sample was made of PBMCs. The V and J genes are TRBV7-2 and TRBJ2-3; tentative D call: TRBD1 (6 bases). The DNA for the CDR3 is TGTGCCAGCAGCTTTCCTGGGGGCCCTAGCACAGATACGCAGTATTTT. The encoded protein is CASSFPGGPSTDTQYF. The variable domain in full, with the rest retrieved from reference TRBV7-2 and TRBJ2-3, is GAGVSQSPSNKVTEKGKDVELRCDPISGHTALYWYRQSLGQGLEFLIYFQGNSAPDKSGLPSDRFSAERTGGSVSTLTIQRTQQEDSAVYLCASSFPGGPSTDTQYFGPGTRLTVL.